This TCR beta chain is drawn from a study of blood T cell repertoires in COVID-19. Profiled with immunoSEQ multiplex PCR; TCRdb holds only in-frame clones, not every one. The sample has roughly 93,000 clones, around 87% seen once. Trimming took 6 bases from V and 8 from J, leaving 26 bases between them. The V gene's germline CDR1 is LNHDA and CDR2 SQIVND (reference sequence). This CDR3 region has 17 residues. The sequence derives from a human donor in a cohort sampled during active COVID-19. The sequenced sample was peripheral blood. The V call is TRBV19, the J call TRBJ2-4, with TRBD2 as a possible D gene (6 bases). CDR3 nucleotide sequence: TGTGCCAGTAGCCCCTCGTCGCTAGCGCAAATCCGTGACATTCAGTACTTC. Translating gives CASSPSSLAQIRDIQYF.